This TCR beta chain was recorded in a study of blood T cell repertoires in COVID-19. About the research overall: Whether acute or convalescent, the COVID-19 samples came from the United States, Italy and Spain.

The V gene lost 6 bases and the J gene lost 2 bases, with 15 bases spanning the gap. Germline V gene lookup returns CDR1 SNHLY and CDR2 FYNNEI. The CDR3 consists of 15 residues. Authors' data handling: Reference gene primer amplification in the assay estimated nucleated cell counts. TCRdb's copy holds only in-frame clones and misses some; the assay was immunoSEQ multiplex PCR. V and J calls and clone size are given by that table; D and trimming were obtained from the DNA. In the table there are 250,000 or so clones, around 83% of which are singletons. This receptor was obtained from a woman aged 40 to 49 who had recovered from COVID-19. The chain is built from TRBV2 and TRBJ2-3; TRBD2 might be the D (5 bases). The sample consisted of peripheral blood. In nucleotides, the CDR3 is TGTGCCAGCAGGGACTCGGAGACCTTCACAGATACGCAGTATTTT. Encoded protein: CASRDSETFTDTQYF.